These T cell receptor beta chains were read from a single sample in a study of OX40 agonist ivuxolimab in advanced cancers. Method: immunoSEQ multiplex PCR; TCRdb's copy keeps in-frame clones and lacks some. Here the sample spans 75,000 to 100,000 clones, around 86% being singletons. Specimen: CD4+ or CD8+ T cells sorted from blood, collected in a trial of the OX40 agonist ivuxolimab. These receptors originate from an adult with an advanced solid tumor such as melanoma, head and neck, liver or kidney cancer. Both conserved end residues are part of each CDR3. The D gene is left open where the match is weak. The size field is filled for only some rows; it gives once, few, many or a size class.

>.|TRBJ2-7|TRBV2|once
TGTGCCAGCCGAGGGGGAGGTCTTTCCTACGAGCAGTACTTC
CASRGGGLSYEQYF
>.|TRBJ1-1|TRBV23-1|.
TGCGCCAGCAGCCGTACGGGGTCCGGAAACATGAACACTGAAGCTTTCTTT
CASSRTGSGNMNTEAFF
>.|TRBJ1-4|TRBV27|.
TGTGCCAGCAGTAGACAGAGTAATGAAAAACTGTTTTTT
CASSRQSNEKLFF
>.|TRBJ1-5|TRBV28|.
TGTGCCAGCAGCCAAGGGTGGTATCGCAATCAGCCCCAGCATTTT
CASSQGWYRNQPQHF
>.|TRBJ2-7|TRBV11-3|.
TGTGCCAGCAGCTTGGGGCAAAACTACGAGCAGTACTTC
CASSLGQNYEQYF
>.|TRBJ2-2|TRBV5-1|.
TGCGCCAGCAGCTTGGAATTGAGGCGGGACTGGAACACCGGGGAGCTGTTTTTT
CASSLELRRDWNTGELFF
>.|TRBJ2-7|TRBV28|medium-sized
TGTGCCAGCGGGAACTACGAGCAGTACTTC
CASGNYEQYF
>TRBD2|TRBJ2-2|TRBV6-5|.
TGTGCCAGCAGGCCGGGGGGGAGAAACACCGGGGAGCTGTTTTTT
CASRPGGRNTGELFF
>.|TRBJ1-2|TRBV28|.
TGTGCCAGCAGCATGATGAGGTATGGCTACACCTTC
CASSMMRYGYTF
>.|TRBJ1-2|TRBV2|once
TGTGCCAGCAGTGCCACCTTGAACTATGGCTACACCTTC
CASSATLNYGYTF
>TRBD2|TRBJ2-5|TRBV4-3|.
TGCGCCAGCAGCCAAGATAGGACTAGCGGACAAGAGACCCAGTACTTC
CASSQDRTSGQETQYF
>TRBD2|TRBJ2-5|TRBV28|.
TGTGCCAGCAGCCCCGGGGGACTAGCGGGGGATCAAGAGACCCAGTACTTC
CASSPGGLAGDQETQYF
>TRBD1|TRBJ2-5|TRBV7-2|.
TGTGCCAGCCGGGACAGGGTGCGGGAGACCCAGTACTTC
CASRDRVRETQYF
>TRBD1|TRBJ1-2|TRBV19|.
TGTGCCACAGACGGACAGGGTGGCTATGGCTACACCTTC
CATDGQGGYGYTF
>.|TRBJ1-6|TRBV7-2|.
TGTGCCAGCAGCTTAGCCCAGGGCCGATCACCCCTCCACTTT
CASSLAQGRSPLHF
>.|TRBJ2-7|TRBV7-9|.
TGTGCCAGCAGCTTAGAGGGGGGGACCTCCTACGAGCAGTACTTC
CASSLEGGTSYEQYF
>.|TRBJ2-4|TRBV29-1|.
TGCAGCGGAAGATGGGACGGAGTACTAGCCAAAAACATTCAGTACTTC
CSGRWDGVLAKNIQYF
>TRBD2|TRBJ2-7|TRBV12-5|.
TGTGCTAGTGGTTTGGCGGCGGGGGGCTACGAGCAGTACTTC
CASGLAAGGYEQYF
>.|TRBJ2-5|TRBV14|once
TGTGCCAGCAGCCAAGATCCCCAAGAGACCCAGTACTTC
CASSQDPQETQYF